This is a list of T cell receptor beta chains from one sample in a study of blood T cells in healthy people across ages. TCRdb reanalysed the 5' RACE reads using MiXCR and keeps one entry per CDR3 protein. The sample lists about 1,400,000 distinct CDR3 sequences; 42% were seen once. Material for sequencing was blood. The receptors shown here come from a woman between 18 and 29 years old in good health. The CDR3 runs from the conserved cysteine through the conserved F or W.

v_call cdr3_aa
TRBV6-2/TRBV6-3 CASSSSGGARSSYNEQFF
TRBV20-1 CSARDSLAGGGHNEQFF
TRBV10-2 CASSLHPGPGELDGYTF
TRBV10-3 CAISSPPLSGRGQETQYF
TRBV3-1 CASSQGRGGAQFF
TRBV9 CASSPSPDSRHGYTF
TRBV29-1 CSVDQGNYGYTF
TRBV5-1 CASSLYSGKAFF
TRBV10-3 CAISESAGSSYGYTF
TRBV29-1 CSVEGQIPETQYF
TRBV2 CASSGGGQGHGYTF
TRBV5-1 CASSKGDSYNEQYF
TRBV4-1 CASAPGPLNTEAFF
TRBV28 CASSSPREDHYNEQYF
TRBV12-3/TRBV12-4 CASSLQVHGQPQHF
TRBV6-6 CASRSITKGGQPQHF
TRBV6-4 CASSERGGTEQFF